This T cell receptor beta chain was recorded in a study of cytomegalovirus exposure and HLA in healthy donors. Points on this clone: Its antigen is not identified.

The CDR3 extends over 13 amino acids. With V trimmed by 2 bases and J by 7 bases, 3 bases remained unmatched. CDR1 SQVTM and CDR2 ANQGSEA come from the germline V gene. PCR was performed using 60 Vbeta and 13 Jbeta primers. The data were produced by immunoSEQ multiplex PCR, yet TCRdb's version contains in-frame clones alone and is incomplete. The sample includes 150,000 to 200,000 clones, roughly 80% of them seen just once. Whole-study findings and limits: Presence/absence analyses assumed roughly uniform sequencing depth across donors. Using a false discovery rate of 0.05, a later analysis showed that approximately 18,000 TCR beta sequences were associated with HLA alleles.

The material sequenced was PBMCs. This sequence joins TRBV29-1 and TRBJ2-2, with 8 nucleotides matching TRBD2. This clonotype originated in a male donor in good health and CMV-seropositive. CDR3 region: CSVEPGGRGELFF. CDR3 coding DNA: TGCAGCGTTGAACCGGGAGGGCGCGGGGAGCTGTTTTTT.